This T cell receptor beta chain was obtained from a study of blood T cell repertoires in COVID-19. Study background: Acute-phase and convalescent COVID-19 samples originated in the United States, Italy and Spain. Nucleic acid was either cDNA or gDNA, and it came from T cells, B-cell-depleted T cells, or PBMCs.

V dropped 4 bases and J dropped 7; count of bases not matched to a gene: 10. Germline V gene lookup returns CDR1 SGDLS and CDR2 YYNGEE. This CDR3 has 16 residues. Under the authors' procedure: The authors estimated nucleated cell counts from reference gene primer amplification. Using immunoSEQ multiplex PCR, the repertoire was profiled, and TCRdb retains in-frame clones only, with some absent. The V and J calls and clone size come from that table; D and trimming were worked out from the DNA. The sample includes some 190,000 clones, 80% of them seen just once. The origin of this receptor is a man under 40 with acute COVID-19. The chain joins TRBV9 to TRBJ1-4; TRBD1 matches 10 bases. Sequenced sample: PBMCs or T cells enriched from blood (not recorded which). The CDR3 protein is CASSPSGQGLREKLFF. The CDR3 nucleotides are TGTGCCAGCAGCCCCTCGGGACAGGGGTTACGTGAAAAACTGTTTTTT.